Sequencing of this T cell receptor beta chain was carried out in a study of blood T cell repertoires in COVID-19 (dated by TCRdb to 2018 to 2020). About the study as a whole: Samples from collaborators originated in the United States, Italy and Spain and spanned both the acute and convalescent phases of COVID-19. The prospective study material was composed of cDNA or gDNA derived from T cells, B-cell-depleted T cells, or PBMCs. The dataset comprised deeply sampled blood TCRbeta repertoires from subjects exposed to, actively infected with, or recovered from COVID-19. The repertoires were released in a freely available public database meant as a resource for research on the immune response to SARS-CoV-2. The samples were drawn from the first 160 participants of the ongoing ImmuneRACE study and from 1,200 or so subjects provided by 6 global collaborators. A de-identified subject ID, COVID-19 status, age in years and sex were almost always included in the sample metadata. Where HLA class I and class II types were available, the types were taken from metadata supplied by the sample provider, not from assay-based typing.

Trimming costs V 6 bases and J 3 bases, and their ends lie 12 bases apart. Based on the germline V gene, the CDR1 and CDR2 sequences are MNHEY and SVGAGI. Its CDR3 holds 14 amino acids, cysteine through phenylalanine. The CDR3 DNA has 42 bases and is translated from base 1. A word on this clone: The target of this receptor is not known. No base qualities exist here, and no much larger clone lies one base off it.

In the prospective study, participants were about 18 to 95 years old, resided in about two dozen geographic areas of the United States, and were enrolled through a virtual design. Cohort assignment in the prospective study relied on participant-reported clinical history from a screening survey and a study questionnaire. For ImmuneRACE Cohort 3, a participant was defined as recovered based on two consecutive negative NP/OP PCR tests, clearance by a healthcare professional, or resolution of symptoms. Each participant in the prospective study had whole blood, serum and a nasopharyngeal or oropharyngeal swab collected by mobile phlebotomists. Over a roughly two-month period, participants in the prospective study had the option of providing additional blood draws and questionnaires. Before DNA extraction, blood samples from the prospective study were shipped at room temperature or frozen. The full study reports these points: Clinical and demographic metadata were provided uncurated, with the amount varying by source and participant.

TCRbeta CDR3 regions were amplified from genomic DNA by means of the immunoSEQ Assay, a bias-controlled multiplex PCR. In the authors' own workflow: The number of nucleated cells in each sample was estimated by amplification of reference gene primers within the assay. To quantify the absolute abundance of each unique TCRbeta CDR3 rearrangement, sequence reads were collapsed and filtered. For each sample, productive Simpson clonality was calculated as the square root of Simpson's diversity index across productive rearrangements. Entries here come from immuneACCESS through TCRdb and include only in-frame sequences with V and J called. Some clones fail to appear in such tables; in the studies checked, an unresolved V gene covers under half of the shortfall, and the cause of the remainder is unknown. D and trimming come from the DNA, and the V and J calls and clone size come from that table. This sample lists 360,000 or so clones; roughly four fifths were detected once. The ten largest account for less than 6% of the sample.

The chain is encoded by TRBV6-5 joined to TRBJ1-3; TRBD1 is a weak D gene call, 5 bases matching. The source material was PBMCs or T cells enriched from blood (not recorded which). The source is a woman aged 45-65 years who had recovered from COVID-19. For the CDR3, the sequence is CASRPPGGGNTIYF. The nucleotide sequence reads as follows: TGTGCCAGCAGGCCGCCCGGGGGTGGAAACACCATATATTTT.